This TCR beta chain originates from a study of cytomegalovirus exposure and HLA in healthy donors. Study overall: The Caucasian-associated ancestry cluster contained 81% of the approximately 400 genotyped donors. Study results and limitations: Indistinguishability led to the exclusion of some V segments, TRBV6-2 and TRBV6-3 included. Earlier results showed most TCR beta V segments being productive about 87% or about 30% of the time.

A note on this clone: Its antigen is not identified.

This CDR3 has 16 residues. Trimming cost V 2 bases and J 2 bases, with 13 bases left between them. The germline CDR1 and CDR2 sequences are SEHNR and FQNEAQ (reference sequence). Both 60 Vbeta primers and 13 Jbeta primers went into the PCR. Profiled with immunoSEQ multiplex PCR; TCRdb holds only in-frame clones, not every one. This table has over 200,000 clones, 85% to 90% appearing once. What was sequenced was PBMCs. The chain is built from TRBV7-9 and TRBJ2-4; tentative D call: TRBD1 (7 bases). The TCR sequence derives from a human donor in good health. CDR3 protein: CASSLNQGGSKNIQYF. The CDR3 nucleotides are TGTGCCAGCAGCTTAAATCAGGGGGGTTCCAAAAACATTCAGTACTTC.